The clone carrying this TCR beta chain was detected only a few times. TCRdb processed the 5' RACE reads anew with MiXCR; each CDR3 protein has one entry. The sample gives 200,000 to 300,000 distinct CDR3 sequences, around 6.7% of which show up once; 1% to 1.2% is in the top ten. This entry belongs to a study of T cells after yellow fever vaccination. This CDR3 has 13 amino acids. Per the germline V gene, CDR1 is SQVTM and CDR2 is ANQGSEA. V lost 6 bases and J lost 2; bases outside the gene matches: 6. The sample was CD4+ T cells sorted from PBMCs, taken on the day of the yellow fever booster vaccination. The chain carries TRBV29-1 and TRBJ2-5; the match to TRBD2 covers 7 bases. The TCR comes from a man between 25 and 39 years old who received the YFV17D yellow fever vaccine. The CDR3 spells CSVSGIPQETQYF. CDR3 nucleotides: TGCAGCGTCAGCGGGATCCCTCAAGAGACCCAGTACTTC. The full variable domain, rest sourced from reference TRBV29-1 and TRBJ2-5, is SAVISQKPSRDICQRGTSLTIQCQVDSQVTMMFWYRQQPGQSLTLIATANQGSEATYESGFVIDKFPISRPNLTFSTLTVSNMSPEDSSIYLCSVSGIPQETQYFGPGTRLLVL.